The rows below give T cell receptor delta chains drawn from one sample of a study of Vδ1+ human thymocytes. TCRdb repeated clone calling on the multiplex PCR reads with CATT. The sample lists some 19,000 delta-chain clones, 8.1% occurring once. Sequencing used Vdelta1+ gamma-delta thymocytes from the thymus. The receptors were gathered from a child less than two years old who had congenital heart surgery. CDR3s include the opening cysteine and the closing phenylalanine or tryptophan. Each record gives: V gene, clone size, D gene, J gene, CDR3 DNA, CDR3 protein. A D gene is named only where the DNA matches it firmly. A clone size is listed for some rows: how often the clone was seen (once, few, many), or a class if it is expanded.

v_gene: TRDV1; abundance: few; d_gene: TRDD3; j_gene: TRDJ1; CDR3nt: TGTGCTCTTGGGGAACTTGGCTGCAATACTGGGGGATATCTCGCGGAATGCACCGATAAACTCATCTTT; CDR3aa: CALGELGCNTGGYLAECTDKLIF
v_gene: TRDV1; abundance: few; d_gene: TRDD3; j_gene: TRDJ1; CDR3nt: TGTGCTCTTGGGGAACGTCCCTATCCCTTACTGGGGGATACCCCGCAGACCTATCCATACCGCACCGATAAACTCATCTTT; CDR3aa: CALGERPYPLLGDTPQTYPYRTDKLIF
v_gene: TRDV1; abundance: NA; d_gene: NA; j_gene: TRDJ1; CDR3nt: TGTGCTCTTGGGGAACTTAAGGAGACTCCTTACTCGAGACTCATCTTT; CDR3aa: CALGELKETPYSRLIF
v_gene: TRDV1; abundance: NA; d_gene: NA; j_gene: TRDJ1; CDR3nt: TGTGCTCTTGGGGAACTAAAGATCCTTACTGAGAGTACCCCCGATAAACTCATCTTT; CDR3aa: CALGELKILTESTPDKLIF
v_gene: TRDV1; abundance: few; d_gene: NA; j_gene: TRDJ1; CDR3nt: TGTGCTCTTGGGGAACTAAACCACAAGGGATACACCGATAAACTCATCTTT; CDR3aa: CALGELNHKGYTDKLIF
v_gene: TRDV1; abundance: NA; d_gene: NA; j_gene: TRDJ1; CDR3nt: TGTGCTCTTGGGGAATTGGTAACCTACGCTCGTACTGGAAAGTACACCGATAAACTCATCTTT; CDR3aa: CALGELVTYARTGKYTDKLIF
v_gene: TRDV1; abundance: few; d_gene: TRDD3; j_gene: TRDJ1; CDR3nt: TGTGCTCTTGGGGAACGGGGTGCGACTGGGGGATACGCCGGATTGTACACCGATAAACTCATCTTT; CDR3aa: CALGERGATGGYAGLYTDKLIF
v_gene: TRDV1; abundance: NA; d_gene: NA; j_gene: TRDJ1; CDR3nt: TGTGCTCTTGGGGAGAAACGCCTTCCCCCCTCGGTTTGGCACACCGATAAACTCATCTTT; CDR3aa: CALGEKRLPPSVWHTDKLIF
v_gene: TRDV2; abundance: few; d_gene: NA; j_gene: TRDJ1; CDR3nt: TGTGCCTGTGACACCTCCCATTCCCTACGGCGCGGTAAACTCATCTTT; CDR3aa: CACDTSHSLRRGKLIF
v_gene: TRDV1; abundance: NA; d_gene: TRDD3; j_gene: TRDJ1; CDR3nt: TGTGCTCTTGGGGAACTTCGCATTGCTGGGGGATACTCATACACCGATAAACTCATCTTT; CDR3aa: CALGELRIAGGYSYTDKLIF
v_gene: TRDV1; abundance: few; d_gene: NA; j_gene: TRDJ1; CDR3nt: TGTGCTCTTGGGTTTACAGGCACCGATAAACTCATCTTT; CDR3aa: CALGFTGTDKLIF
v_gene: TRDV2; abundance: few; d_gene: NA; j_gene: TRDJ3; CDR3nt: TGTGCCTGTGACACCAAAGTTGGTGGGGGCCGATCCTGGGACACCCGACAGATGTTTTTC; CDR3aa: CACDTKVGGGRSWDTRQMFF
v_gene: TRDV1; abundance: few; d_gene: TRDD3; j_gene: TRDJ1; CDR3nt: TGTGCTCTTGGGGTCCCCTTTCCCCTATTATACCTGGGGGACCTCAGGGCCGATAAACTCATCTTT; CDR3aa: CALGVPFPLLYLGDLRADKLIF
v_gene: TRDV1; abundance: NA; d_gene: TRDD3; j_gene: TRDJ1; CDR3nt: TGTGCTCTTGGGTCCGTACTGGGGGATGTTGAGGTCGATAAACTCATCTTT; CDR3aa: CALGSVLGDVEVDKLIF
v_gene: TRDV1; abundance: few; d_gene: TRDD3; j_gene: TRDJ1; CDR3nt: TGTGCTCTTGGGGAGTACAAACTGGGGGACACCGATAAACTCATCTTT; CDR3aa: CALGEYKLGDTDKLIF
v_gene: TRDV1; abundance: few; d_gene: TRDD3; j_gene: TRDJ1; CDR3nt: TGTGCTCTTGGGCCAACGGGTAGAGGAGAGGGTCGTCGTCTACTGGGGGTTCCGTACACCGATAAACTCATCTTT; CDR3aa: CALGPTGRGEGRRLLGVPYTDKLIF
v_gene: TRDV1; abundance: NA; d_gene: TRDD3; j_gene: TRDJ1; CDR3nt: TGTGCTCTTGGGGAAAGAGGGACCTTCTCCCCTGTTTGGGTGGGGGATACGAGGGTCGGACTCATCTTT; CDR3aa: CALGERGTFSPVWVGDTRVGLIF
v_gene: TRDV1; abundance: NA; d_gene: NA; j_gene: TRDJ1; CDR3nt: TGTGCTCTTGGGGGATCGGCGAAGGTGGGCGATAAACTCATCTTT; CDR3aa: CALGGSAKVGDKLIF
v_gene: TRDV1; abundance: NA; d_gene: TRDD3; j_gene: TRDJ1; CDR3nt: TGTGCTCTTGAGATCGGTCCCAACCTCTTACTGGGGGTTAACACCGATAAACTCATCTTT; CDR3aa: CALEIGPNLLLGVNTDKLIF
v_gene: TRDV1; abundance: NA; d_gene: TRDD3; j_gene: TRDJ1; CDR3nt: TGTGCTCTTGGGGAACTTCCCCTTTACTGGGGTCCCGATAAACTCATCTTT; CDR3aa: CALGELPLYWGPDKLIF
v_gene: TRDV1; abundance: few; d_gene: TRDD3; j_gene: TRDJ1; CDR3nt: TGTGCTCTTGGGGAACTACCCTACTGGGGGATAGCGTGCGGCGATAAACTCATCTTT; CDR3aa: CALGELPYWGIACGDKLIF
v_gene: TRDV1; abundance: few; d_gene: TRDD3; j_gene: TRDJ1; CDR3nt: TGTGCTCTTGGGGCCTCTAACTTCCCCCACTGGGGGATACGACTCATCTTT; CDR3aa: CALGASNFPHWGIRLIF
v_gene: TRDV1; abundance: NA; d_gene: TRDD3; j_gene: TRDJ1; CDR3nt: TGTGCTCTTGGGGAACTAGCCCAGTTACGTGGTCTGGGGGATATAGCCGATAAACTCATCTTT; CDR3aa: CALGELAQLRGLGDIADKLIF
v_gene: TRDV1; abundance: NA; d_gene: NA; j_gene: TRDJ1; CDR3nt: TGTGCTCTTGGGGAACTCTGGCCTTCCTATTACCTGGGGGAATACCCCGATAAACTCATCTTT; CDR3aa: CALGELWPSYYLGEYPDKLIF
v_gene: TRDV1; abundance: few; d_gene: TRDD3; j_gene: TRDJ1; CDR3nt: TGTGCTCTTGGGGAACCTCCTCGGCCTGGGGGACACACCGATAAACTCATCTTT; CDR3aa: CALGEPPRPGGHTDKLIF
v_gene: TRDV1; abundance: NA; d_gene: TRDD3; j_gene: TRDJ1; CDR3nt: TGTGCTCTTGGGGAACATTCGGCTGGGGGATACGATAAACTCATCTTT; CDR3aa: CALGEHSAGGYDKLIF
v_gene: TRDV1; abundance: NA; d_gene: TRDD3; j_gene: TRDJ1; CDR3nt: TGTGCTCTTGGGGAACCGGCTGGGGGACTCGCCACCGATAAACTCATCTTT; CDR3aa: CALGEPAGGLATDKLIF
v_gene: TRDV1; abundance: NA; d_gene: NA; j_gene: TRDJ1; CDR3nt: TGTGCTCTTGGACTGCTATCTGGGGATCTTCACACCGATAAACTCATCTTT; CDR3aa: CALGLLSGDLHTDKLIF
v_gene: TRDV1; abundance: NA; d_gene: NA; j_gene: TRDJ1; CDR3nt: TGTGCTCTTGGGGACCGGGGTGGGGCCGATAAACTCATCTTT; CDR3aa: CALGDRGGADKLIF
v_gene: TRDV1; abundance: NA; d_gene: NA; j_gene: TRDJ1; CDR3nt: TGCGCTCTTGGGGGGTCTTTCCCCCATAAACTCATCTTT; CDR3aa: CALGGSFPHKLIF
v_gene: TRDV1; abundance: NA; d_gene: TRDD3; j_gene: TRDJ1; CDR3nt: TGTGCTCTTGGGGACCTCCCCGTACTGGGGGATATCGGTAAACTCATCTTT; CDR3aa: CALGDLPVLGDIGKLIF
v_gene: TRDV1; abundance: few; d_gene: TRDD3; j_gene: TRDJ1; CDR3nt: TGTGCTCTTGGGGAACTAAACTGGGGGAGAACACTAGACACCGATAAACTCATCTTT; CDR3aa: CALGELNWGRTLDTDKLIF
v_gene: TRDV1; abundance: NA; d_gene: NA; j_gene: TRDJ2; CDR3nt: TGTGCTCTTGGGGAAGTCCACTTACGGGAGGAACTAAGTGCTTTGACAGCACAACTCTTCTTT; CDR3aa: CALGEVHLREELSALTAQLFF
v_gene: TRDV1; abundance: few; d_gene: TRDD3; j_gene: TRDJ1; CDR3nt: TGTGCTCTTGGGGAACGGGCCTACTGGGGGATATCCACCGATAAACTCATCTTT; CDR3aa: CALGERAYWGISTDKLIF
v_gene: TRDV1; abundance: few; d_gene: TRDD3; j_gene: TRDJ1; CDR3nt: TGTGCTCTTGGGGAACCCCCGTACTGGGGGATACCCGATAAACTCATCTTT; CDR3aa: CALGEPPYWGIPDKLIF
v_gene: TRDV1; abundance: few; d_gene: NA; j_gene: TRDJ1; CDR3nt: TGTGCTCTTGGGGAACCCCTCCTAGGTGGGGGAAATATGCCGTACACCGATAAACTCATCTTT; CDR3aa: CALGEPLLGGGNMPYTDKLIF
v_gene: TRDV1; abundance: NA; d_gene: TRDD2; j_gene: TRDJ1; CDR3nt: TGTGCTCTTGGGAAGGCCTTCCTACGATACACCGATAAACTCATCTTT; CDR3aa: CALGKAFLRYTDKLIF
v_gene: TRDV1; abundance: few; d_gene: NA; j_gene: TRDJ1; CDR3nt: TGTGCTCTTGGGGAAGCCCGACTACGGTCACACACCGATAAACTCATCTTT; CDR3aa: CALGEARLRSHTDKLIF
v_gene: TRDV1; abundance: NA; d_gene: TRDD3; j_gene: TRDJ1; CDR3nt: TGTGCTCTTGGGGAACTTGCTGTGTACTGGGGGATATGCACCGATAAACTCATCTTT; CDR3aa: CALGELAVYWGICTDKLIF
v_gene: TRDV1; abundance: few; d_gene: TRDD3; j_gene: TRDJ1; CDR3nt: TGTGCTCTTGGGGAAGTCCCTCCTTACTGGGGGATACCGGGGACCGATAAACTCATCTTT; CDR3aa: CALGEVPPYWGIPGTDKLIF
v_gene: TRDV1; abundance: NA; d_gene: NA; j_gene: TRDJ1; CDR3nt: TGTGCTCTTGGGGAACTAGTCGCCTTCCTACGGGGGATACGCACCGATAAACTCATCTTT; CDR3aa: CALGELVAFLRGIRTDKLIF
v_gene: TRDV1; abundance: few; d_gene: TRDD3; j_gene: TRDJ2; CDR3nt: TGTGCTCTTGGGGAACCTCCCTACGAGCTGGGGGACCCCACTTCTTTGACAGCACAACTCTTCTTT; CDR3aa: CALGEPPYELGDPTSLTAQLFF
v_gene: TRDV1; abundance: NA; d_gene: TRDD3; j_gene: TRDJ1; CDR3nt: TGTGCTCTTGGGGAAAGGTCCCTCGTACTGGGGGATGGTGGGACCGATAAACTCATCTTT; CDR3aa: CALGERSLVLGDGGTDKLIF
v_gene: TRDV1; abundance: few; d_gene: TRDD3; j_gene: TRDJ1; CDR3nt: TGTGCTCTTGGGGAACCCCTTCCCAATTACTGGGGGATACGGGCGGCCGATAAACTCATCTTT; CDR3aa: CALGEPLPNYWGIRAADKLIF
v_gene: TRDV1; abundance: few; d_gene: TRDD3; j_gene: TRDJ2; CDR3nt: TGTGCTCTTGGGCCCCCTAGAGCTGGGGGATCTTGGGGGACAGCACAACTCTTCTTT; CDR3aa: CALGPPRAGGSWGTAQLFF
v_gene: TRDV1; abundance: few; d_gene: NA; j_gene: TRDJ1; CDR3nt: TGTGCTCTTGGGGAACTAGAGGGGATTTCCGATAAACTCATCTTT; CDR3aa: CALGELEGISDKLIF
v_gene: TRDV1; abundance: NA; d_gene: NA; j_gene: TRDJ1; CDR3nt: TGTGCTCTTGGGGAACTAGATTTCCCCCCGTACACCGATAAACTCATCTTT; CDR3aa: CALGELDFPPYTDKLIF
v_gene: TRDV1; abundance: few; d_gene: NA; j_gene: TRDJ1; CDR3nt: TGTGCTCTTGGGGAATTACTCGGATGGCCCCGAGGGTACACCGATAAACTCATCTTT; CDR3aa: CALGELLGWPRGYTDKLIF
v_gene: TRDV1; abundance: few; d_gene: TRDD3; j_gene: TRDJ1; CDR3nt: TGTGCTCTTGGGGAACATATAGTGGTCGACAACTGGGGGATACAAAACGATAAACTCATCTTT; CDR3aa: CALGEHIVVDNWGIQNDKLIF